Following are 8 T cell receptor beta chains from one sample sequenced in a study of T cell changes during pregnancy in multiple sclerosis. Method: immunoSEQ multiplex PCR; TCRdb's copy keeps in-frame clones and lacks some. This sample has about 74,000 clones; around 90% occur once, and the top ten carry roughly 3.9%. The sequencing here drew on peripheral blood, taken after pregnancy. Receptor source: a female donor in good health, enrolled as a control in a pregnancy study.

The chain uses TRBV2 and TRBJ2-5; unclear D gene. The CDR3 spans 14 residues. Per the germline V gene, CDR1 is SNHLY and CDR2 is FYNNEI. Deletions cut 1 base from V and 3 bases from J, with 9 bases between. DNA for the CDR3: TGTGCCAGCAGTGAAGATACTGGTAAAGAGACCCAGTACTTC. Its protein product is CASSEDTGKETQYF.

This clone showed up just once. V gene TRBV7-2 combines with J gene TRBJ2-1; TRBD2 aligns across 14 bases. CDR3 length: 17 amino acids. The ends lost 0 bases at V and 4 bases at J; junction bases unmatched: 2. CDR1 is SGHTA, CDR2 FQGNSA, per germline. The CDR3 spells CASSLAWTSGRYNEQFF. Written as DNA, the CDR3 is TGTGCCAGCAGCTTAGCTTGGACTAGCGGGAGGTACAATGAGCAGTTCTTC.

The chain recombines TRBV9 with TRBJ2-1; 7 nucleotides line up with TRBD2. The CDR3 has 15 amino acids. CDR1 is SGDLS and CDR2 is YYNGEE in the germline V gene. After removal of 3 bases from V and 7 bases from J, the junction contained 10 bases not matched to a gene. CDR3 DNA: TGTGCCAGCAGCGCGGGACTAACTACGGGGAATGAGCAGTTCTTC. It translates to CASSAGLTTGNEQFF.

The chain is built from TRBV5-1 and TRBJ2-2; 12 bases are shared with TRBD2. The junction had 7 bases not matched to a gene; V was cut back by 4 bases and J by 3 bases. Germline lookup yields CDR1 SGHRS and CDR2 YFSETQ. This CDR3 contains 17 residues. For the CDR3, the DNA is TGCGCCAGCAGCATCCTACTAGCGGGAGGACACACCGGGGAGCTGTTTTTT. It codes for CASSILLAGGHTGELFF.

The chain combines TRBV21-1 with TRBJ2-7; TRBD1 is the table's D call, not checked against the DNA. TRBV21-1 is marked as a pseudogene. The CDR3 consists of 13 residues. The CDR3 DNA follows: TGTGCCAGCAGCAGAGGGGGTACAGACGAGCAGTACTTC. Protein sequence: CASSRGGTDEQYF.

V is TRBV18 and J is TRBJ1-1; unclear D gene. This CDR3 has 16 residues. The V gene's germline CDR1 is KGHSH and CDR2 LQKENI. The germline V and J ends were trimmed by 4 bases and 0 bases, with 15 bases remaining between them. CDR3 coding DNA: TGTGCCAGCTCACGTATGAGAAGAGCTATGAACACTGAAGCTTTCTTT. Its protein product is CASSRMRRAMNTEAFF.

The gene calls are TRBV2 and TRBJ2-2; 9 bases agree with TRBD1. Germline V lookup: CDR1 SNHLY, CDR2 FYNNEI. J gave up 7 bases and V 5 bases, and 5 bases lay outside the gene matches. This CDR3 spans 14 amino acids. CDR3 sequence reads: CASSQDRGNGELFF. CDR3 in DNA: TGTGCCAGCAGTCAGGACAGGGGAAACGGGGAGCTGTTTTTT. Complete variable domain (other parts from reference TRBV2 and TRBJ2-2): EPEVTQTPSHQVTQMGQEVILRCVPISNHLYFYWYRQILGQKVEFLVSFYNNEISEKSEIFDDQFSVERPDGSNFTLKIRSTKLEDSAMYFCASSQDRGNGELFFGEGSRLTVL.

The gene calls are TRBV19 and TRBJ2-1; no definite D call. Trimming took 6 bases from V and 7 from J, leaving 7 bases between them. The CDR3 totals 11 residues. Germline V gene data show CDR1 as LNHDA and CDR2 as SQIVND (reference sequence). CDR3 sequence reads: CASRVENEQFF. CDR3 nucleotides: TGTGCCAGTAGGGTAGAGAATGAGCAGTTCTTC.